The 15 T cell receptor beta chains in this list originate from one sample, sequenced in a study of beta chain features in type 1 diabetes. The whole isolated RNA underwent reverse transcription, so sequencing captured expressed TCRB transcripts. Assay: immunoSEQ multiplex PCR; the TCRdb copy retains only in-frame clones and omits some. The table includes under 200,000 clones, over 7.5% detected once. Specimen: central memory CD4+ T cells from blood. The receptors shown here come from a woman younger than 30 in good health.

In this sample, this clone turned up a few times. This rearrangement joins TRBV7-2 to TRBJ2-3; a possible D gene is TRBD1 (6 bases). Trimming left V 3 bases short and J 4 bases short, with 11 bases between. Germline values: CDR1 SGHTA, CDR2 FQGNSA. This CDR3 has 14 amino acids. CDR3 in DNA: TGTGCCAGCAGCTTGGGCAGGGGACCAGATACGCAGTATTTT. Its protein is CASSLGRGPDTQYF.

This clone has a handful of counts. The chain employs TRBV10-3 and TRBJ2-7, with 11 bases identical to TRBD1. The trim removed 4 bases at V and 5 bases at J, leaving 1 base unmatched. The CDR3 totals 13 residues. The germline CDR1 and CDR2 sequences are ENHRY and SYGVKD. The CDR3 spells CAISGTGGDEQYF. The CDR3 bases are TGTGCCATCAGTGGGACAGGGGGCGACGAGCAGTACTTC.

This clone has only a few counts. The chain links TRBV6-6 to TRBJ2-3; tentative D call: TRBD2 (5 bases). The ends were cut back, 3 bases at V and 0 bases at J, with 10 bases in the middle. The CDR3 has 15 residues. From germline, CDR1 is MNHNY and CDR2 SVGAGI (reference sequence). As DNA, the CDR3 is TGTGCCAGCAGTTATGGTCGGACTAGCACAGATACGCAGTATTTT. Translation gives CASSYGRTSTDTQYF.

This clone was found a few times. The V gene is TRBV30, the J gene TRBJ1-2; TRBD1 aligns across 7 bases. Trimming cost V 5 bases and J 8 bases; bases outside gene matches: 8. There are 12 residues in the CDR3. The V gene's germline CDR1 is GTSNPN and CDR2 SVGIG (reference sequence). The CDR3 region has the DNA TGTGCCTGGTTGCAGGGGGGCGCGGGCTACACCTTC. Translation: CAWLQGGAGYTF.

Only a few counts were recorded for this clone. The chain couples TRBV19 to TRBJ2-2; no reliable D call. The CDR3 has 13 residues. Trimming took 1 base from V and 4 from J, leaving 4 bases between them. The germline V gene encodes CDR1 LNHDA and CDR2 SQIVND (reference sequence). CDR3 coding DNA: TGTGCCAGTAGTATAGGGGCCACCGGGGAGCTGTTTTTT. As protein: CASSIGATGELFF.

This clone was observed a handful of times. The chain links TRBV15 to TRBJ1-1, with D maybe TRBD1 (6 bases). The V gene lost 5 bases and the J gene lost 0 bases, with 19 bases spanning the gap. Looked up from germline, CDR1 is LNHNV and CDR2 is YYDKDF (reference sequence). This CDR3 comprises 17 residues. The CDR3 reads CATSGLGTSTMNTEAFF. The CDR3, as DNA: TGTGCCACCAGCGGATTGGGGACATCGACTATGAACACTGAAGCTTTCTTT.

The rearrangement uses TRBV6-1 and TRBJ2-4, with a weak D call TRBD1 (6 bases). The germline V gene has CDR1 MNHNS and CDR2 SASEGT. The CDR3 extends over 13 amino acids. Trimming took off 7 bases at V and 8 bases at J, with 15 bases between the two ends. CDR3 bases: TGTGCCAGCACCGGGGACAAGTCGGACATTCAGTACTTC. Translation: CASTGDKSDIQYF.

This clone was recorded a few times. This chain connects TRBV6-5 to TRBJ2-3; 10 bases align to TRBD2. The J segment lost 5 bases and the V segment lost 4 bases, leaving 9 bases of the junction unmatched. CDR3 size: 16 residues. In germline, CDR1 is MNHEY, CDR2 SVGAGI. The CDR3 DNA sequence: TGTGCCAGCAGTTCCATAGCGGGAGGTTGGATAGATACGCAGTATTTT. This codes for CASSSIAGGWIDTQYF.

The V gene is TRBV2, the J gene TRBJ2-5; the match to TRBD2 covers 11 bases. Germline V gene data show CDR1 as SNHLY and CDR2 as FYNNEI. This CDR3 has 15 residues. Trimming at V came to 6 bases and at J to 4 bases, leaving 7 bases not matched to a gene. CDR3 amino acids: CASSRLAGSGETQYF. CDR3 DNA sequence: TGTGCCAGCAGCCGACTAGCGGGGTCGGGAGAGACCCAGTACTTC.

This clone was found a few times. The CDR3 protein is CASLSPGQGTHGYTF. The CDR3 region has the DNA TGTGCCAGCCTATCTCCGGGACAGGGGACGCATGGCTACACCTTC. The chain is built from TRBV28 and TRBJ1-2; 10 bases align to TRBD1. This CDR3 has 15 residues. The V and J ends lost 8 bases and 6 bases, in that order; junction bases with no gene match: 12. Germline loops: CDR1 MDHEN, CDR2 SYDVKM.

This chain joins TRBV11-2 and TRBJ1-2; 8 bases fit TRBD1. Germline CDR1 reads SGHAT; CDR2 reads FQNNGV. CDR3 size: 14 residues. Trimming cost V 3 bases and J 3 bases; bases outside gene matches: 3. The CDR3 spells CASSFTTGDYGYTF. The CDR3 DNA sequence: TGTGCCAGCAGCTTCACGACAGGGGACTATGGCTACACCTTC.

Only a few counts were recorded for this clone. The V and J genes are TRBV6-5 and TRBJ1-2, with a tentative D call TRBD1 (5 bases). With 6 bases removed from V and 4 bases from J, the gap between germline ends came to 18 bases. Germline V gene sequence: CDR1 MNHEY, CDR2 SVGAGI. The CDR3 is made up of 15 amino acids. Written as DNA, the CDR3 is TGTGCCAGCAGAGGGGAGGGCAGGTTACCCTATGGCTACACCTTC. It codes for CASRGEGRLPYGYTF.

Only a few counts were recorded for this clone. This chain connects TRBV29-1 to TRBJ1-2; 7 bases are a match to TRBD1. The V and J ends lost 6 bases and 2 bases, in that order; junction bases with no gene match: 6. Germline V gene sequence: CDR1 SQVTM, CDR2 ANQGSEA. The CDR3 runs 13 residues. CDR3 sequence (DNA): TGCAGCGTACAGGGGATTACCAACTATGGCTACACCTTC. This codes for CSVQGITNYGYTF. Full variable domain (rest looked up from reference TRBV29-1 and TRBJ1-2): SAVISQKPSRDICQRGTSLTIQCQVDSQVTMMFWYRQQPGQSLTLIATANQGSEATYESGFVIDKFPISRPNLTFSTLTVSNMSPEDSSIYLCSVQGITNYGYTFGSGTRLTVV.

The chain uses TRBV7-2 and TRBJ1-2; tentative D call: TRBD1 (6 bases). Trimming cost V 3 bases and J 8 bases, with 10 bases left between them. The CDR3 spans 12 residues. CDR1 is SGHTA and CDR2 is FQGNSA in the germline V gene. This CDR3 is CASSFLDRGYTF. CDR3 bases: TGTGCCAGCAGCTTCCTAGACAGGGGCTACACCTTC.

This clone was seen only a few times. V is TRBV6-1 and J is TRBJ1-1, with no clear D. CDR1 and CDR2 from the germline V gene are MNHNS and SASEGT. The CDR3 runs 14 residues. V was shortened by 3 bases and J by 1 base, with 9 bases between the two germline ends. The CDR3 DNA reads TGTGCCAGCAGTGAGGGCAGATCGAACACTGAAGCTTTCTTT. Translated, it gives CASSEGRSNTEAFF.